A single sample is the source of the 31 T cell receptor beta chains below, sequenced in a study of T cell responses to AZD1222 COVID-19 vaccine. TCRdb keeps only in-frame clones here, not all; method: immunoSEQ multiplex PCR. The table has tens of thousands of clones, 85% to 90% seen once. Sample: peripheral blood, taken on day 0 of AZD1222 vaccination. The origin of the receptors is an adult in good health.

The chain couples TRBV5-1 to TRBJ1-1; D unclear. The length of the CDR3 is 14 residues. The V gene's germline CDR1 is SGHRS and CDR2 YFSETQ. Trimming left V 2 bases short and J 6 bases short, with 14 bases between. In DNA form, the CDR3 reads TGCGCCAGCAGCTTAGGCGCACAGTACTCTGAAGCTTTCTTT. Translating it yields CASSLGAQYSEAFF.

The chain joins TRBV4-2 to TRBJ1-3, with D maybe TRBD1 (5 bases). V gave up 3 bases and J gave up 0 bases, with 6 bases separating them. The CDR3 consists of 14 residues. CDR1 and CDR2 from the germline V gene are LGHNA and YNFKEQ. The CDR3 coding sequence is TGTGCCAGCAGCCAGGGACGCTCTGGAAACACCATATATTTT. This translates into CASSQGRSGNTIYF.

This clone was counted a single time. This chain connects TRBV7-9 to TRBJ1-4; D is unclear. This CDR3 region has 15 residues. With 5 bases removed from V and 4 bases from J, the gap between germline ends came to 14 bases. Germline-derived CDR1 and CDR2 are SEHNR and FQNEAQ (reference sequence). The chain's CDR3 is CASSMREMNNEKLFF. CDR3 nucleotides: TGTGCCAGCAGCATGAGGGAAATGAATAATGAAAAACTGTTTTTT. Full variable domain (missing parts from reference TRBV7-9 and TRBJ1-4): DTGVSQNPRHKITKRGQNVTFRCDPISEHNRLYWYRQTLGQGPEFLTYFQNEAQLEKSRLLSDRFSAERPKGSFSTLEIQRTEQGDSAMYLCASSMREMNNEKLFFGSGTQLSVL.

This clone has just a few counts. The chain employs TRBV28 and TRBJ1-5; maybe TRBD1 (5 bases). The germline V gene has CDR1 MDHEN and CDR2 SYDVKM. V lost 5 bases, J lost 3 bases, and 14 bases lay in between. CDR3 size: 15 residues. CDR3: CASSPPGGYNQPQHF. CDR3 nucleotides: TGTGCCAGCAGTCCCCCGGGGGGATACAATCAGCCCCAGCATTTT.

V gene TRBV6-6 combines with J gene TRBJ1-1, with 10 nucleotides matching TRBD1. The CDR3 sequence is 16 residues long. Germline V gives CDR1 MNHNY, CDR2 SVGAGI (reference sequence). After removal of 5 bases from V and 5 bases from J, the junction contained 11 bases not matched to a gene. The CDR3 DNA reads TGTGCCAGCAGTCCCCCGGGACAGGGGAGGGGGACTGAAGCTTTCTTT. Encoded protein: CASSPPGQGRGTEAFF.

This chain connects TRBV14 to TRBJ1-3, with D possibly TRBD1 on 5 matching bases. The CDR3 is made up of 16 amino acids. The germline gives CDR1 SGHDN, CDR2 FVKESK. Trimming cost V 4 bases and J 2 bases, with 15 bases left between them. The CDR3 loop is CASSLRAGVPGNTIYF. The CDR3 region has the DNA TGTGCCAGCAGCCTTCGCGCGGGGGTGCCTGGAAACACCATATATTTT.

This clone was seen just once. The gene calls are TRBV29-1 and TRBJ2-5; D is unclear. The CDR3 loop spans 10 amino acids. CDR1 is SQVTM and CDR2 is ANQGSEA in the germline V gene. Trimming took off 4 bases at V and 4 bases at J, with 4 bases between the two ends. The chain's CDR3 is CSVASETQYF. The CDR3 DNA reads as TGCAGCGTTGCCTCAGAGACCCAGTACTTC.

The J gene is TRBJ2-7, the V gene TRBV11-2, with D hard to call. V lost 5 bases and J 0 bases, leaving 14 bases between the germline ends. The CDR3 contains 15 residues. The germline gives CDR1 SGHAT, CDR2 FQNNGV. CDR3: CASSPGRHPSYEQYF. The CDR3 DNA sequence: TGTGCCAGCAGCCCCGGGCGACACCCCTCCTACGAGCAGTACTTC.

The chain links TRBV3-1 (or the pseudogene TRBV3-2) to TRBJ1-2, with 7 nucleotides matching TRBD1. CDR3 length equals 16 residues. Germline V gene lookup returns CDR1 LGHDT and CDR2 YNNKEL (reference sequence). Trimming took 3 bases from V and 0 from J; bases not matched to a gene: 7. This chain's CDR3 is CASSHLRGGANYGYTF. The CDR3 nucleotides are TGTGCCAGCAGCCACCTCAGGGGGGGGGCTAACTATGGCTACACCTTC.

This rearrangement joins TRBV7-2 to TRBJ1-5; D unclear. Trimming cost V 5 bases and J 0 bases, with 8 bases left between them. The length of the CDR3 is 14 residues. CDR1 is SGHTA and CDR2 is FQGNSA in the germline V gene. The CDR3 sequence is CASSADLSNQPQHF. The CDR3 DNA follows: TGTGCCAGCAGCGCGGACCTTAGCAATCAGCCCCAGCATTTT.

This chain uses TRBV11-1 with TRBJ1-1; the match to TRBD1 covers 8 bases. Germline V gene data show CDR1 as SGHAT and CDR2 as FQDESV (reference sequence). The CDR3 has 15 amino acids. Losses at the gene ends were 3 bases for V and 3 bases for J; bases not matched to a gene: 6. CDR3 bases: TGTGCCAGCAGCTTGACAGGGGCGGGATACACTGAAGCTTTCTTT. Protein sequence: CASSLTGAGYTEAFF.

The V and J genes are TRBV30 and TRBJ2-1; 9 bases agree with TRBD2. V gave up 0 bases and J gave up 7 bases; unmatched junction bases: 13. CDR3 length equals 17 residues. The germline V gene has CDR1 GTSNPN and CDR2 SVGIG (reference sequence). CDR3 in amino acids: CAWSVLLAGSEGNEQFF. CDR3 DNA sequence: TGTGCCTGGAGTGTACTGCTAGCGGGATCCGAGGGGAATGAGCAGTTCTTC.

The chain links TRBV27 to TRBJ2-1; 14 nucleotides align to TRBD2. The CDR3 runs 19 residues. V shed 5 bases and J 0 bases; nucleotides not matched to a gene: 9. The germline gives CDR1 MNHEY, CDR2 SMNVEV (reference sequence). The CDR3 DNA reads as TGTGCCAGCAGTCGCTCGGGACTAGCGGGAGCATCCTCCTACAATGAGCAGTTCTTC. This codes for CASSRSGLAGASSYNEQFF.

The chain has TRBV30 and TRBJ1-1; a possible D gene is TRBD1 (5 bases). Germline CDR1 reads GTSNPN; CDR2 reads SVGIG (reference sequence). V shed 4 bases and J shed 3 bases, with 15 bases lying between them. The CDR3 runs to 14 residues. CDR3 DNA sequence: TGTGCCTGGAATTTAGGGGTTCAAGACACTGAAGCTTTCTTT. Amino acids: CAWNLGVQDTEAFF.

The chain links TRBV7-8 to TRBJ1-3; possibly TRBD1 for D (5 bases). In germline, CDR1 is SGHVS, CDR2 FQNEAQ. V was trimmed by 5 bases and J by 0 bases, leaving 11 bases between them. The CDR3 consists of 15 residues. The CDR3 loop reads CASSLLGGSGNTIYF. Here the CDR3 DNA reads TGTGCCAGCAGCCTCCTGGGGGGCTCTGGAAACACCATATATTTT.

CDR3 nucleotide sequence: TGCGCCAGCAGCTTGGATGCGGGGGGGTTTTCCTACGAGCAGTACTTC. This sequence encodes CASSLDAGGFSYEQYF. The chain is built from TRBV5-1 and TRBJ2-7; 9 nucleotides match TRBD2. V lost 0 bases and J lost 1; bases outside the gene matches: 5. The germline V gene has CDR1 SGHRS and CDR2 YFSETQ. The CDR3 has 16 amino acids.

This chain joins TRBV28 and TRBJ2-5; perhaps TRBD1 as D (6 bases). CDR3 length: 16 amino acids. Germline lookup yields CDR1 MDHEN and CDR2 SYDVKM. V was clipped by 8 bases and J by 3 bases, with 22 bases between them. This CDR3 reads CASVSSLQGWEETQYF. Written as DNA, the CDR3 is TGTGCCAGCGTCAGCTCACTTCAGGGGTGGGAAGAGACCCAGTACTTC.

V and J are TRBV24-1 and TRBJ2-1, with 8 bases lining up with TRBD2. CDR3 length equals 15 residues. Losses at the gene ends were 7 bases for V and 7 bases for J; bases not matched to a gene: 11. CDR1 KGHDR and CDR2 SFDVKD come from the germline V gene. The CDR3 region has the DNA TGTGCCACCAGGCTGTTCGGTAGCGGGATTAATGAGCAGTTCTTC. Residues: CATRLFGSGINEQFF.

The gene calls are TRBV5-8 and TRBJ2-7, with no clear D. The CDR3 consists of 12 residues. Trimming pared 0 bases from V and 7 bases from J, leaving 8 bases between. Germline lookup yields CDR1 SGHTS and CDR2 YDEGEE. The CDR3, as DNA: TGTGCCAGCAGCTTGGGGGCCTCGGAGCAGTACTTC. Its translation is CASSLGASEQYF.

The chain is built from TRBV27 and TRBJ1-5, with D tentatively TRBD1 (5 bases). This CDR3 is 14 amino acids long. V shed 5 bases and J shed 2 bases, with 10 bases lying between them. Germline V gives CDR1 MNHEY, CDR2 SMNVEV (reference sequence). CDR3 nucleotides: TGTGCCAGCAGTGTAGGACAAGGCAATCAGCCCCAGCATTTT. It codes for CASSVGQGNQPQHF.

This clone was picked up a small number of times. The V and J genes are TRBV4-2 and TRBJ1-2; D gene unclear. The germline gives CDR1 LGHNA, CDR2 YNFKEQ. Trimming pared 0 bases from V and 1 base from J, leaving 9 bases between. The CDR3 consists of 15 residues. Here the CDR3 reads CASSQDLTYNYGYTF. CDR3 coding DNA: TGTGCCAGCAGCCAAGACCTCACGTATAACTATGGCTACACCTTC.

In this sample, this clone turned up a few times. The CDR3 loop reads CASSRLQGMNTEAFF. The CDR3 coding sequence is TGTGCCAGCAGCCGCCTCCAGGGAATGAACACTGAAGCTTTCTTT. The J gene is TRBJ1-1, the V gene TRBV7-9; D is possibly TRBD1 (5 bases). This CDR3 region has 15 residues. CDR1 is SEHNR and CDR2 is FQNEAQ in the germline V gene (reference sequence). With 5 bases removed from V and 0 bases from J, the gap between germline ends came to 13 bases.

The chain uses TRBV19 and TRBJ1-6, with D possibly TRBD1 on 5 matching bases. V lost 10 bases and J 5 bases, leaving 12 bases between the germline ends. The CDR3 is 13 residues long. Germline V gene sequence: CDR1 LNHDA, CDR2 SQIVND (reference sequence). The CDR3 DNA follows: TGTGCCACCATGGGACTGAATAATTCACCCCTCCACTTT. Protein product: CATMGLNNSPLHF.

This chain links TRBV7-2 with TRBJ1-2; 8 positions agree with TRBD1. CDR3 length: 17 amino acids. Germline CDR1 is SGHTA and CDR2 is FQGNSA. Losses at the gene ends were 2 bases for V and 4 bases for J; bases not matched to a gene: 12. The CDR3 region is CASSLNPSSTGGYGYTF. CDR3 in DNA: TGTGCCAGCAGCTTAAACCCCAGCAGTACAGGGGGCTATGGCTACACCTTC.

This chain connects TRBV2 to TRBJ2-2, with unresolved D. CDR3 length: 13 residues. V lost 6 bases, J lost 4 bases, and 9 bases lay in between. CDR1 SNHLY and CDR2 FYNNEI come from the germline V gene. The CDR3 protein is CASRTGFTGELFF. The CDR3 nucleotides read TGTGCCAGCAGAACCGGGTTCACCGGGGAGCTGTTTTTT.

The chain carries TRBV20-1 and TRBJ2-7, with 7 nucleotides matching TRBD1. Germline assignment: CDR1 DFQATT and CDR2 SNEGSKA (reference sequence). The V segment lost 3 bases and the J segment 3 bases; nucleotides outside the gene matches: 2. This CDR3 has 12 residues. The CDR3 coding sequence is TGCAGTGCTAGTGACAGGGACTACGAGCAGTACTTC. Protein sequence: CSASDRDYEQYF.

The gene calls are TRBV30 and TRBJ1-1; D is unresolved. V lost 8 bases, J lost 8 bases, and 24 bases lay in between. The germline gives CDR1 GTSNPN, CDR2 SVGIG (reference sequence). This CDR3 region has 14 residues. The DNA for the CDR3 is TGTGCCCGTTCAAAGGTTCTGGCAAATTCAGAAGCTTTCTTT. This codes for CARSKVLANSEAFF.

This sequence joins TRBV7-2 and TRBJ2-7; 7 nucleotides align to TRBD2. The CDR3 is 13 residues long. V lost 3 bases and J lost 2; bases outside the gene matches: 1. CDR1 is SGHTA and CDR2 is FQGNSA in the germline V gene. The CDR3, as DNA: TGTGCCAGCAGCTTTGGGGGGGCCTACGAGCAGTACTTC. Encoded protein: CASSFGGAYEQYF.

About this clone itself: The same CDR3 can be traced to other DNA sequences in this sample. The chain links TRBV19 to TRBJ1-2; D is uncertain. V lost 3 bases and J lost 5, with 4 bases in between. The CDR3 length is 11 residues. CDR1 is LNHDA and CDR2 is SQIVND in the germline V gene (reference sequence). DNA of the CDR3: TGTGCCAGTAGTATCCGGTATGGCTACACCTTC. This encodes CASSIRYGYTF.

The CDR3 region is CASSPTSGTYEQYF. The CDR3 DNA sequence: TGTGCCAGCAGCCCGACTAGCGGAACCTACGAGCAGTACTTC. This rearrangement joins TRBV5-4 to TRBJ2-7; 9 bases are shared with TRBD2. Germline V gene sequence: CDR1 SGHNT, CDR2 YYREEE (reference sequence). CDR3 size: 14 residues. J gave up 2 bases and V 4 bases, and 4 bases lay outside the gene matches.

The chain has TRBV29-1 and TRBJ1-6; TRBD1 agrees at 8 bases. J gave up 7 bases and V 6 bases, and 5 bases lay outside the gene matches. Germline V gives CDR1 SQVTM, CDR2 ANQGSEA. The CDR3 runs 13 residues. In DNA, the CDR3 is TGCAGCGTGCGGTCAGGGGGCAATTCACCCCTCCACTTT. Translation: CSVRSGGNSPLHF.